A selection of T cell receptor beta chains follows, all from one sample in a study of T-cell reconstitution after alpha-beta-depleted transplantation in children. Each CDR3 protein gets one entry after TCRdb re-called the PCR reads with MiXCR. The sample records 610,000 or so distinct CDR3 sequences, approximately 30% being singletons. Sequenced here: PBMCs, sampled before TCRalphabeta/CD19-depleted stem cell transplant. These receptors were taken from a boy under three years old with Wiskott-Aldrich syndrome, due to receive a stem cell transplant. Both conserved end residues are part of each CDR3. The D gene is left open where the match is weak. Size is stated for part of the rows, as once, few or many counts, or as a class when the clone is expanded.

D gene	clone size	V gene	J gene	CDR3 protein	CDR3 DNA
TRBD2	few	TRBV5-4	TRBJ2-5	CASSTLLAGARETQYF	TGTGCCAGCAGCACATTACTAGCGGGAGCGCGGGAGACCCAGTACTTC
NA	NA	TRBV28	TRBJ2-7	CASSLLEEQYF	TGTGCCAGCAGTTTACTGGAAGAGCAGTACTTC
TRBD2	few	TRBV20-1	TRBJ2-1	CSAVSGRGFEQFF	TGCAGTGCGGTTAGCGGGAGGGGTTTCGAGCAGTTCTTC
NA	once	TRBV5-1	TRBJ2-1	CASSLVSGTWSYNEQFF	TGCGCCAGCAGCTTGGTATCCGGGACGTGGTCCTACAATGAGCAGTTCTTC
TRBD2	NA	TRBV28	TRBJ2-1	CASSGSGGSYNEQFF	TGTGCCAGCAGTGGGTCGGGGGGCTCCTACAATGAGCAGTTCTTC
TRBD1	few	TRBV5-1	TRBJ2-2	CASSLGPGQGNTGELFF	TGCGCCAGCAGCTTGGGCCCGGGACAGGGGAACACCGGGGAGCTGTTTTTT
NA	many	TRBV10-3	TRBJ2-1	CASSVSYNEQFF	TGTGCCAGTAGCGTCTCCTACAATGAGCAGTTCTTC
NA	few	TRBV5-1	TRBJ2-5	CASSFGAGPQETQYF	TGCGCCAGCAGCTTCGGGGCGGGACCTCAAGAGACCCAGTACTTC
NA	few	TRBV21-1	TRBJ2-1	CASSKYGKRPSYNEQFF	TGTGCCAGCAGCAAATATGGAAAGCGGCCCTCCTACAATGAGCAGTTCTTC
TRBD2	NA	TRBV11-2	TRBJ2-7	CASGRAIYEQYF	TGTGCCAGCGGGAGGGCCATTTACGAGCAGTACTTC
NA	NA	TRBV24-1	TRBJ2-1	CATSDLLGTPHSYNEQFF	TGTGCCACCAGTGATTTACTGGGGACCCCTCACTCCTACAATGAGCAGTTCTTC
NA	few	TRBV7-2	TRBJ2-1	CASSPQGGGSYNEQFF	TGTGCCAGCAGCCCCCAGGGAGGGGGCTCCTACAATGAGCAGTTCTTC
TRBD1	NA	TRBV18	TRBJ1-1	CASSPGTGGRRGTEAFF	TGTGCCAGCTCACCCGGGACAGGGGGCCGGAGGGGCACTGAAGCTTTCTTT
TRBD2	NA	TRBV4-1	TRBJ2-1	CASSPTSVRDEQFF	TGCGCCAGCAGCCCAACTAGCGTCAGGGATGAGCAGTTCTTC
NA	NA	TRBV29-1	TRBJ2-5	CSVADTTETQYF	TGCAGCGTAGCAGACACGACAGAGACCCAGTACTTC
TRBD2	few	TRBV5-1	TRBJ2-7	CASSPGLPGDEQYF	TGCGCCAGCAGCCCGGGACTACCGGGCGACGAGCAGTACTTC
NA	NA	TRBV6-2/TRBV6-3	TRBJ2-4	CASRGLAKNIQYF	TGTGCCAGCCGTGGGCTAGCCAAAAACATTCAGTACTTC
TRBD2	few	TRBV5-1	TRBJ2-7	CASSFKREGDEQYF	TGCGCCAGCAGCTTCAAGCGGGAGGGGGACGAGCAGTACTTC
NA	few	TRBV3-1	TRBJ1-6	CASSPTQGGNSPLHF	TGTGCCAGCAGCCCGACCCAGGGAGGGAATTCACCCCTCCACTTT
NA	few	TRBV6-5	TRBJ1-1	CASSYITGGNTEAFF	TGTGCCAGCAGTTACATTACAGGAGGGAACACTGAAGCTTTCTTT
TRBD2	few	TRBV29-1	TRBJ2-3	CSAQTGLAGGTQYF	TGCAGCGCCCAAACGGGACTAGCGGGAGGAACGCAGTATTTT
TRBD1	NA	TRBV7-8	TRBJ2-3	CASSTTGAGTQYF	TGTGCCAGCAGCACAACAGGGGCCGGTACGCAGTATTTT
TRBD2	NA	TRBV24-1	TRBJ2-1	CATRSSGGYYNEQFF	TGTGCCACCAGATCTAGCGGGGGCTACTACAATGAGCAGTTCTTC
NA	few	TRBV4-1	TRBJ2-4	CASSQGVSGRNIQYF	TGCGCCAGCAGCCAAGGGGTCAGCGGTAGAAACATTCAGTACTTC
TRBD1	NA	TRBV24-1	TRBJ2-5	CATSGTGQETQYF	TGTGCCACCAGTGGGACAGGCCAAGAGACCCAGTACTTC
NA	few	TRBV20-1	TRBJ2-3	CSARDAYSSGTDTQYF	TGCAGTGCTAGAGATGCCTATTCTAGCGGCACAGATACGCAGTATTTT
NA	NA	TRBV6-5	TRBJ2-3	CASSYNNTDTQYF	TGTGCCAGCAGTTACAACAACACAGATACGCAGTATTTT
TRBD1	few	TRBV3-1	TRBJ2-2	CASSQDPGQGGTGELFF	TGTGCCAGCAGCCAAGATCCCGGACAGGGGGGCACCGGGGAGCTGTTTTTT
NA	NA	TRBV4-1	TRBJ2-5	CASSQDEGGETQYF	TGCGCCAGCAGCCAAGACGAAGGGGGGGAGACCCAGTACTTC